This T cell receptor (beta chain) was sequenced for a study of T cells after yellow fever vaccination. On the study more broadly: SMART-Seq v4 Ultra Low Input served to prepare low-cell-number fractions.

In its sample, this clonotype was seen many times. TCRdb processed the 5' RACE reads anew with MiXCR; each CDR3 protein has one entry. The sample yields about 58,000 distinct CDR3 sequences, approximately 6.5% seen once. The clonotype originates from a man younger than 35 who received the YFV17D yellow fever vaccine. Material: CD8+ T cells sorted from PBMCs, obtained on the day of the first yellow fever vaccination.

For the CDR3, the DNA is TGTGCCAGCAGCTATAGACAGGGACAGACCCAGTACTTC. It codes for CASSYRQGQTQYF. V usage is TRBV6-2 or TRBV6-3 and J usage is TRBJ2-5, with 7 bases that match TRBD1. CDR1 MNHEY and CDR2 SVGEGT come from the germline V gene. The CDR3 runs 13 residues. The V segment lost 6 bases and the J segment 6 bases; nucleotides outside the gene matches: 7.